This note documents a single T cell receptor beta chain sequence. The antigen is unknown. The identical CDR3 is also encoded by other nucleotide sequences in the sample. V lost 0 bases and J lost 4; bases outside the gene matches: 2. There are 15 residues in the CDR3. Germline CDR1 SGHRS, CDR2 YFSETQ. 13 Jbeta primers and 60 Vbeta primers were used for the PCR. The method was immunoSEQ multiplex PCR; TCRdb's version includes in-frame clones alone and lacks a portion of them. The table includes some 150,000 clones, around 75% detected once. The data are from a study of cytomegalovirus exposure and HLA in healthy donors. Study-wide findings and caveats: About 87% or about 30% of the time was how often most TCR beta V segments were productive, according to an earlier analysis.

V gene TRBV5-1 combines with J gene TRBJ2-1; 9 bases are shared with TRBD2. The source is a man aged 25 to 45 in good health and CMV-seronegative. Material: PBMCs. The CDR3 loop reads CASSLGLAAYNEQFF. The CDR3, as DNA: TGCGCCAGCAGCTTGGGACTAGCGGCATACAATGAGCAGTTCTTC. The entire variable domain, with the rest obtained from reference TRBV5-1 and TRBJ2-1, is as follows: KAGVTQTPRYLIKTRGQQVTLSCSPISGHRSVSWYQQTPGQGLQFLFEYFSETQRNKGNFPGRFSGRQFSNSRSEMNVSTLELGDSALYLCASSLGLAAYNEQFFGPGTRLTVL.